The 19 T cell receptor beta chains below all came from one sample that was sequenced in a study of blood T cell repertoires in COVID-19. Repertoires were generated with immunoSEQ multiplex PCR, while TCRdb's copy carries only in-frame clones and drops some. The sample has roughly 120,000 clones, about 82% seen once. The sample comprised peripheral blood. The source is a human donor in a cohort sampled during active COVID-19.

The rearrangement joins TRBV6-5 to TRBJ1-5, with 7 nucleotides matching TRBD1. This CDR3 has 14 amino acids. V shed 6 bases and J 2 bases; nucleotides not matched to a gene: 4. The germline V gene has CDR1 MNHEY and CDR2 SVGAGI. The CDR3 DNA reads TGTGCCAGCAGCCCGACAGGGCGCAATCAGCCCCAGCATTTT. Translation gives CASSPTGRNQPQHF.

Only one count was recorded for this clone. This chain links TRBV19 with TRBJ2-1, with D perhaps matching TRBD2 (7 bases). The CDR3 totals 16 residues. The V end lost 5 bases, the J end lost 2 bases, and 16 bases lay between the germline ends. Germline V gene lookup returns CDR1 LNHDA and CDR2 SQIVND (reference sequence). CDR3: CASSFFKGGAYNEQFF. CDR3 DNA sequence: TGTGCCAGTAGTTTCTTTAAAGGGGGGGCCTACAATGAGCAGTTCTTC.

CDR3 sequence (DNA): TGTGCCAGCAGCTTAGACGGTTTAGCCAAAAACATTCAGTACTTC. Amino acid sequence: CASSLDGLAKNIQYF. The V and J genes are TRBV7-2 and TRBJ2-4, with no clear D. Germline V gene data show CDR1 as SGHTA and CDR2 as FQGNSA. The CDR3 runs 15 residues. Trimming pared 1 base from V and 0 bases from J, leaving 7 bases between.

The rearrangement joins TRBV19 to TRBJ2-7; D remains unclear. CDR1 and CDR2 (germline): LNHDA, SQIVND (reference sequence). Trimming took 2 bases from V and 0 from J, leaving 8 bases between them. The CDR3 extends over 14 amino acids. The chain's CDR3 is CASSITAISYEQYF. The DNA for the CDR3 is TGTGCCAGTAGTATAACAGCAATCTCCTACGAGCAGTACTTC.

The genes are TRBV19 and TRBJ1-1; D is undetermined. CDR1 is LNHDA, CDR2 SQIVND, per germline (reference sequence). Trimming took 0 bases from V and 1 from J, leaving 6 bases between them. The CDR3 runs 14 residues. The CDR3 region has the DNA TGTGCCAGTAGTATAGAACAGCCGAACACTGAAGCTTTCTTT. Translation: CASSIEQPNTEAFF.

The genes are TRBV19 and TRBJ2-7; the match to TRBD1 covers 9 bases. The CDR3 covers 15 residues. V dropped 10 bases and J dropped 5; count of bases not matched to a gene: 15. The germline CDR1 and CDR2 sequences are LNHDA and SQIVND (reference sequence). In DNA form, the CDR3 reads TGTGCCACCAAGGGGCGAGGGACAGGGTCCAACGAGCAGTACTTC. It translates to CATKGRGTGSNEQYF.

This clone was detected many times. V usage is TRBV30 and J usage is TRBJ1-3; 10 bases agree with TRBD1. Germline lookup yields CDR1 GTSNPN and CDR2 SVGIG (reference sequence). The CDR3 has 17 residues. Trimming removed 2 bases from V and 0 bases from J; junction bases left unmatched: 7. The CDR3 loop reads CAWSTARTGGSGNTIYF. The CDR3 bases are TGTGCCTGGAGTACCGCCCGGACAGGGGGCTCTGGAAACACCATATATTTT.

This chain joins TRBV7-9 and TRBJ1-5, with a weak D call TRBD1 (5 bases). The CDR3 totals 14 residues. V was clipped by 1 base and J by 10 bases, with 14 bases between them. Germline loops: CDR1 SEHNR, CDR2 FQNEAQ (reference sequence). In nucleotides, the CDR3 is TGTGCCAGCAGCTTAGGATCGTCGGGGGACCCCCAGCATTTT. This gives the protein CASSLGSSGDPQHF.

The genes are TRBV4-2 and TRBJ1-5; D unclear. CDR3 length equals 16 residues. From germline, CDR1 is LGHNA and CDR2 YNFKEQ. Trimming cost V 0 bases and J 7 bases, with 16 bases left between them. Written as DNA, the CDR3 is TGTGCCAGCAGCCAAGATCTCGGAGGGTACGGACAGCCCCAGCATTTT. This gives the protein CASSQDLGGYGQPQHF.

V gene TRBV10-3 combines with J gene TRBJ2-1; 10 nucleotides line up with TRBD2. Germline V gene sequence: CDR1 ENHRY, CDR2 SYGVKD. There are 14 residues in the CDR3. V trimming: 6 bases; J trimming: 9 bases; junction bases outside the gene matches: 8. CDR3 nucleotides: TGTGCCATCAGCTCTAGCGGGAGCAGGAGTGAGCAGTTCTTC. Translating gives CAISSSGSRSEQFF.

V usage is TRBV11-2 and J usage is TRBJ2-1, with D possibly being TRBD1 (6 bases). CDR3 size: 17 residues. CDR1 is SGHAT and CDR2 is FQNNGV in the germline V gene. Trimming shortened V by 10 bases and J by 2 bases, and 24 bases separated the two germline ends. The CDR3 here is CATRGRLPIAAYNEQFF. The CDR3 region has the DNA TGTGCCACCAGGGGCAGACTACCCATCGCTGCCTACAATGAGCAGTTCTTC.

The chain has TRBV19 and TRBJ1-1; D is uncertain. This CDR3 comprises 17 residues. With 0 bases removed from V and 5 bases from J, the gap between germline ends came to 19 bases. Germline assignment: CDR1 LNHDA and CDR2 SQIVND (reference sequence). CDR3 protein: CASSIEAAGRGWTEAFF. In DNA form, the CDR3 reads TGTGCCAGTAGTATAGAGGCCGCAGGTCGGGGATGGACTGAAGCTTTCTTT.

The CDR3 DNA reads as TGTGCCAGCAGCAGCGGGACAACGAACACCGGGGAGCTGTTTTTT. Encoded protein: CASSSGTTNTGELFF. The V and J genes are TRBV11-2 and TRBJ2-2; a weak D match, TRBD2 (7 bases). Germline CDR1 SGHAT, CDR2 FQNNGV. The CDR3 covers 15 residues. With 5 bases removed from V and 0 bases from J, the gap between germline ends came to 10 bases.

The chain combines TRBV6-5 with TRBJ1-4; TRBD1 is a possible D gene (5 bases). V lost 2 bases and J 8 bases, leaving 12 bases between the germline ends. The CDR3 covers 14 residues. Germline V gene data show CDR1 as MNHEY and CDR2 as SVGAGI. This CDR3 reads CASSYVWGDEKLFF. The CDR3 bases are TGTGCCAGCAGTTACGTCTGGGGGGACGAAAAACTGTTTTTT.

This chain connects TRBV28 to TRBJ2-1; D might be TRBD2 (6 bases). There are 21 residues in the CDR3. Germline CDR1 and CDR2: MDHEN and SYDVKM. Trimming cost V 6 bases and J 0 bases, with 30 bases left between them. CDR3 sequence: CASRSLIGGLAGAGSYNEQFF. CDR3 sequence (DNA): TGTGCCAGCAGATCCCTGATTGGGGGACTGGCGGGTGCTGGCTCCTACAATGAGCAGTTCTTC.

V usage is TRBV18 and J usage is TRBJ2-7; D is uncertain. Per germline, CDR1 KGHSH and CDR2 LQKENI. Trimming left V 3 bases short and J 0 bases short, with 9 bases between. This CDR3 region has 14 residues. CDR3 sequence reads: CASSPRPGSYEQYF. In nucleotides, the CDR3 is TGTGCCAGCTCACCGAGGCCCGGCTCCTACGAGCAGTACTTC.

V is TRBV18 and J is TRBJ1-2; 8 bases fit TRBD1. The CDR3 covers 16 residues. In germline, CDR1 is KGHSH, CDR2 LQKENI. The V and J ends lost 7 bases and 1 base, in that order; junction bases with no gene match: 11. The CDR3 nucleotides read TGTGCCAGCTACAAGAACCGGGACAGGAGTAACTATGGCTACACCTTC. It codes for CASYKNRDRSNYGYTF.

This CDR3 reads CSVGYGEQFF. Written as DNA, the CDR3 is TGCAGCGTTGGATACGGTGAGCAGTTCTTC. J is TRBJ2-1 and V is TRBV29-1, with D uncertain. V shed 4 bases and J shed 9 bases, with 7 bases lying between them. Germline-derived CDR1 and CDR2 are SQVTM and ANQGSEA. CDR3 size: 10 residues.

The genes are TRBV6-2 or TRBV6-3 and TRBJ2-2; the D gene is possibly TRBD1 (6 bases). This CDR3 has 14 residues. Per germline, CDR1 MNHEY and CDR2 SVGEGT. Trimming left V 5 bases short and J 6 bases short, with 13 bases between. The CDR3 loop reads CASSRWDIPGELFF. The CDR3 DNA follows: TGTGCCAGCAGTAGATGGGACATTCCCGGGGAGCTGTTTTTT.